This T cell receptor (beta chain) stems from a study of T cell responses to AZD1222 COVID-19 vaccine. Clones were sequenced by immunoSEQ multiplex PCR, and TCRdb holds only the in-frame ones, with some missing. The sample lists some 150,000 clones, about 92% occurring once. Whole-study results and caveats: Two doses of AZD1222 preceded a rise in Spike-specific TCR breadth and depth. Baseline seropositivity occurred in only six AZD1222 recipients. Donors were chiefly white British, with a greater number of females, and clonal diversity was perhaps underestimated.

Whether given at about 4 or about 12 weeks, second doses were pooled. Germline V gene data show CDR1 as MDHEN and CDR2 as SYDVKM. The germline V and J ends were trimmed by 3 bases and 1 base, with 12 bases remaining between them. The CDR3 totals 16 residues. Points on this clone: Its antigen is as yet unknown.

The sample here was peripheral blood, taken 28 days after the second AZD1222 dose. The receptor was derived from an adult who received the AZD1222 COVID-19 vaccine. The V gene is TRBV28, the J gene TRBJ2-2; no firm D call. CDR3 in DNA: TGTGCCAGCAGTTTGTTTGGGCAGTGGAACACCGGGGAGCTGTTTTTT. Encoded protein: CASSLFGQWNTGELFF.